This TCR beta chain was sequenced during a study of sequential checkpoint blockade in melanoma. Looking at the study overall: TCRβ was sequenced from DNA of some 97 pretreatment tumors.

Sequenced by immunoSEQ multiplex PCR; TCRdb stores in-frame clones only, minus some. This repertoire shows 2,000 to 3,000 clones, 20% to 25% found once; its top ten account for over 15%. The CDR3 contains 14 residues. Trimming shortened V by 3 bases and J by 1 base, and 8 bases separated the two germline ends. Looked up from germline, CDR1 is MDHEN and CDR2 is SYDVKM. Treatment here: randomized to nivolumab then ipilimumab (arm A) or the reverse (arm B). Patients had received no earlier DNA-damaging chemotherapy. Study conclusions and caveats: For nivolumab-first patients, baseline tumor clonality was associated with response.

Notes on this clone: The antigen remains undetermined.

The receptor was isolated from a human donor with melanoma. The rearrangement joins TRBV28 to TRBJ2-3; unclear D gene. Specimen: tumor tissue (inferred from file names), collected from a patient given nivolumab and ipilimumab in sequence. The CDR3 spells CASSFLLGTDTQYF. CDR3 sequence (DNA): TGTGCCAGCAGTTTTCTGTTGGGCACAGATACGCAGTATTTT.